What follows are 25 T cell receptor beta chains derived from one specimen sequenced in a study of blood T cells in healthy people across ages. Through a sample-barcoded 5' primer and a J-beta primer mix, a second PCR was run for roughly 7 to 12 cycles. TCRdb reprocessed the 5' RACE reads with MiXCR, giving one entry per CDR3 protein. The sample has roughly 700,000 distinct CDR3 sequences, roughly 25% seen once. The sample was also linked to a second study, of T cells of mothers and their children.

Sequencing used blood. The origin of the receptors is a boy aged 5-17 years in good health.

This clonotype was observed a handful of times. The gene calls are TRBV21-1 and TRBJ2-7; TRBD1 is the table's D call and was not checked against the DNA. TRBV21-1 is tagged as a pseudogene. The CDR3 runs to 13 residues. CDR3 coding DNA: TGTGCCAGCAGCAAAAGGTACAGGGGCGAGCAGTACTTC. Protein sequence: CASSKRYRGEQYF.

J is TRBJ2-5 and V is TRBV9; tentatively, D is TRBD2 (7 bases). V lost 2 bases and J lost 5, with 16 bases in between. CDR1 SGDLS and CDR2 YYNGEE come from the germline V gene. This CDR3 is built from 15 residues. CDR3 amino acids: CASSVQSGRGETQYF. The CDR3, as DNA: TGTGCCAGCAGCGTCCAGTCAGGGAGGGGGGAGACCCAGTACTTC.

The chain couples TRBV20-1 to TRBJ2-5, with 8 bases aligning to TRBD2. CDR3 size: 14 residues. J lost 3 bases, V lost 5 bases, and 8 bases had no gene match. From germline, CDR1 is DFQATT and CDR2 SNEGSKA (reference sequence). This CDR3 is CSAVRTSFEETQYF. In DNA form, the CDR3 reads TGCAGTGCTGTACGGACTAGCTTCGAAGAGACCCAGTACTTC.

This clonotype came up a few times. V and J are TRBV28 and TRBJ1-1, with D maybe TRBD1 (5 bases). Per the germline V gene, CDR1 is MDHEN and CDR2 is SYDVKM. The CDR3 totals 12 residues. Trimming took 8 bases from V and 1 from J, leaving 8 bases between them. The CDR3: CASGGANTEAFF. As DNA, the CDR3 is TGTGCCAGCGGGGGAGCGAACACTGAAGCTTTCTTT.

As to this clonotype: A much larger clone is a single base away; this may be a read error. The gene calls are TRBV3-1 and TRBJ2-3; 9 nucleotides line up with TRBD2. The V gene's germline CDR1 is LGHDT and CDR2 YNNKEL (reference sequence). The CDR3 contains 16 residues. J was trimmed by 1 base and V by 0 bases; bases with no gene match: 2. The CDR3 bases are TGTGCCAGCAGCCAAGAAGGCGGGAGGGGCACAGATACGCAGTATTTT. It yields the protein CASSQEGGRGTDTQYF.

V gene TRBV9 combines with J gene TRBJ1-4; TRBD1 matches 7 bases. The V segment lost 4 bases and the J segment 8 bases; nucleotides outside the gene matches: 5. CDR1 and CDR2 (germline): SGDLS, YYNGEE. This CDR3 has 13 amino acids. CDR3 coding DNA: TGTGCCAGCAGCCCAGGGGGTGACGAAAAACTGTTTTTT. This sequence encodes CASSPGGDEKLFF.

This clonotype was found a few times. The chain has TRBV5-1 and TRBJ1-6; 7 positions agree with TRBD1. This CDR3 has 16 residues. V trimming: 4 bases; J trimming: 9 bases; junction bases outside the gene matches: 13. CDR1 SGHRS and CDR2 YFSETQ come from the germline V gene. CDR3 nucleotides: TGCGCCAGCAGCCCCGTCGGCGGGACAGCCAGTTCACCCCTCCACTTT. This gives the protein CASSPVGGTASSPLHF.

Only one count was recorded for this clonotype. CDR3 nucleotide sequence: TGCAGCGTTCCCCCGCTGGCAGCAAACGCTGAAGCTTTCTTT. The encoded protein is CSVPPLAANAEAFF. The V call is TRBV29-1, the J call TRBJ1-1; D unclear. From germline, CDR1 is SQVTM and CDR2 ANQGSEA. Trimming shortened V by 5 bases and J by 6 bases, and 19 bases separated the two germline ends. The CDR3 is made up of 14 amino acids.

The V call is TRBV29-1, the J call TRBJ2-7; D uncertain. V was trimmed by 5 bases and J by 0 bases, leaving 17 bases between them. Germline loops: CDR1 SQVTM, CDR2 ANQGSEA. The CDR3 totals 15 residues. CDR3 loop: CSVRGLGFSSYEQYF. The CDR3 DNA reads TGCAGCGTTCGCGGTCTGGGCTTTTCCTCCTACGAGCAGTACTTC.

This clonotype showed up just a few times. The V and J genes are TRBV9 and TRBJ2-5, with TRBD2 identical over 12 bases. Gene TRBJ2-1 matches the end of the DNA better, so the J call may be wrong. The CDR3 loop spans 15 amino acids. Looked up from germline, CDR1 is SGDLS and CDR2 is YYNGEE. CDR3 protein: CASSPWTSGDDEQFF. For the CDR3, the DNA is TGTGCCAGCAGCCCGTGGACTAGCGGGGACGATGAGCAGTTCTTC.

The chain links TRBV3-1 to TRBJ1-6; D remains unclear. Germline loops: CDR1 LGHDT, CDR2 YNNKEL (reference sequence). V lost 4 bases and J lost 10, with 14 bases in between. The CDR3 loop spans 14 amino acids. CDR3 loop: CASSPDPGRSPLHF. CDR3 in DNA: TGTGCCAGCAGCCCAGATCCTGGGCGATCACCCCTCCACTTT.

This clonotype was counted only a few times. The chain is built from TRBV25-1 and TRBJ2-1; D is possibly TRBD2 (6 bases). This CDR3 is built from 16 residues. The germline V gene has CDR1 MGHDK and CDR2 SYGVNS. Trimming removed 6 bases at V and 9 bases at J, with 24 bases between. CDR3 DNA: TGTGCCAGCAGCGACTCCCGGGGGTTGGAAGGTGGTGAGCAGTTCTTC. It codes for CASSDSRGLEGGEQFF.

This clonotype was recorded a few times. V gene TRBV29-1 combines with J gene TRBJ2-1; D uncertain. The CDR3 length is 15 residues. Per the germline V gene, CDR1 is SQVTM and CDR2 is ANQGSEA. V was cut by 7 bases and J by 0 bases, with 16 bases left in between. The DNA for the CDR3 is TGCAGCGGCGATTCAGATAAACGCTCCTACAATGAGCAGTTCTTC. Its translation is CSGDSDKRSYNEQFF.

The chain carries TRBV28 and TRBJ2-2; 8 nucleotides align to TRBD1. The CDR3 is 15 residues long. V lost 6 bases, J lost 6 bases, and 9 bases stayed unmatched. Germline values: CDR1 MDHEN, CDR2 SYDVKM. CDR3 loop: CASRRRTGIAGELFF. The DNA of the CDR3 is TGTGCCAGCAGACGCCGGACAGGGATCGCCGGGGAGCTGTTTTTT.

The table lists this clonotype with a few counts. The genes are TRBV7-8 and TRBJ2-7; D remains unclear. V gave up 1 base and J gave up 0 bases, with 7 bases separating them. The CDR3 contains 14 residues. The germline CDR1 and CDR2 sequences are SGHVS and FQNEAQ. CDR3 DNA sequence: TGTGCCAGCAGCTTAGTACTACCCTCCTACGAGCAGTACTTC. This codes for CASSLVLPSYEQYF.

The chain links TRBV2 to TRBJ2-3; weak D call: TRBD2 (5 bases). Trimming pared 4 bases from V and 0 bases from J, leaving 14 bases between. Germline lookup yields CDR1 SNHLY and CDR2 FYNNEI. This CDR3 is built from 16 residues. CDR3 protein: CASSGGGWASTDTQYF. CDR3 DNA: TGTGCCAGCAGTGGAGGAGGATGGGCTAGCACAGATACGCAGTATTTT.

This clonotype was picked up a small number of times. The CDR3 is CASLRRLNTEAFF. CDR3 in DNA: TGTGCCAGCCTACGGCGATTGAACACTGAAGCTTTCTTT. This rearrangement joins TRBV28 to TRBJ1-1; no clear D. V lost 8 bases to trimming and J lost 0 bases, with 10 bases between them. Per the germline V gene, CDR1 is MDHEN and CDR2 is SYDVKM. The length of the CDR3 is 13 residues.

This clonotype was picked up a small number of times. The chain is built from TRBV4-3 and TRBJ1-1; 7 nucleotides line up with TRBD1. The junction had 3 bases not matched to a gene; V was cut back by 0 bases and J by 2 bases. The germline V gene encodes CDR1 LGHNA and CDR2 YSLEER. There are 15 residues in the CDR3. CDR3 amino acids: CASSQDRDSNTEAFF. In nucleotides, the CDR3 is TGCGCCAGCAGCCAAGATCGGGACAGCAACACTGAAGCTTTCTTT.

The chain joins TRBV4-1 to TRBJ2-1; 9 bases map to TRBD1. The CDR3 runs 15 residues. Germline V CDR1 and CDR2: MGHRA, YSYEKL. The V gene end was trimmed by 5 bases and the J gene end by 5 bases; junction bases not matched to a gene: 7. DNA of the CDR3: TGCGCCAGCAGCTCCGGGACAGGGACGAACAATGAGCAGTTCTTC. Amino acid sequence: CASSSGTGTNNEQFF.

This clonotype has only a few counts. The chain carries TRBV5-1 and TRBJ1-6, with 7 bases fitting TRBD1. The CDR3 covers 16 residues. CDR1 SGHRS and CDR2 YFSETQ come from the germline V gene. With 2 bases clipped from V and 7 bases from J, the junction kept 9 bases outside the gene matches. The CDR3 loop is CASSFSGGPSNSPLHF. The DNA for the CDR3 is TGCGCCAGCAGCTTTTCAGGGGGGCCCTCGAATTCACCCCTCCACTTT.

The chain employs TRBV7-2 and TRBJ2-5; no firm D call. The J call may be faulty, since TRBJ2-7 better matches the DNA end. The CDR3 contains 14 residues. Germline-derived CDR1 and CDR2 are SGHTA and FQGNSA. CDR3 amino acids: CASSLGGSAHEQYF. CDR3 coding DNA: TGTGCCAGCAGCTTAGGCGGTAGTGCCCACGAGCAGTACTTC.

The chain combines TRBV12-3 or TRBV12-4 with TRBJ2-3, with D unclear. The V and J ends lost 9 bases and 11 bases respectively, with 24 bases between them. The CDR3 is 14 residues long. The CDR3, as DNA: TGTGCCAGTTCGAGCATGGCGTCCGCAGATGTGCAGTATTTT. Its translation: CASSSMASADVQYF.

This clonotype has just a few counts. The chain recombines TRBV6-5 with TRBJ2-5, with 7 bases aligning to TRBD2. The J call may be faulty, since TRBJ2-7 better matches the DNA end. Germline CDR1 is MNHEY and CDR2 is SVGAGI. The CDR3 covers 15 residues. CDR3 region: CASSPNVGLRGEQYF. The CDR3, as DNA: TGTGCCAGCAGCCCGAACGTGGGACTAAGGGGCGAGCAGTACTTC.

The gene calls are TRBV7-9 and TRBJ1-2; D gene uncertain. CDR3 length: 14 amino acids. Germline V gene data show CDR1 as SEHNR and CDR2 as FQNEAQ (reference sequence). The germline V and J ends were trimmed by 2 bases and 4 bases, with 11 bases remaining between them. The CDR3 DNA reads as TGTGCCAGCAGCTTAATGGAGGTTCTCTATGGCTACACCTTC. This encodes CASSLMEVLYGYTF.

This clonotype showed up just a few times. This rearrangement joins TRBV13 to TRBJ2-4, with D tentatively TRBD1 or TRBD2 (5 bases each). V was pared by 5 bases and J by 6 bases, with 11 bases between. This CDR3 contains 13 residues. The V gene's germline CDR1 is PRHDT and CDR2 FYEKMQ (reference sequence). Here the CDR3 reads CASSHGTPNIQYF. The CDR3 region has the DNA TGTGCCAGCAGCCACGGGACCCCAAACATTCAGTACTTC.